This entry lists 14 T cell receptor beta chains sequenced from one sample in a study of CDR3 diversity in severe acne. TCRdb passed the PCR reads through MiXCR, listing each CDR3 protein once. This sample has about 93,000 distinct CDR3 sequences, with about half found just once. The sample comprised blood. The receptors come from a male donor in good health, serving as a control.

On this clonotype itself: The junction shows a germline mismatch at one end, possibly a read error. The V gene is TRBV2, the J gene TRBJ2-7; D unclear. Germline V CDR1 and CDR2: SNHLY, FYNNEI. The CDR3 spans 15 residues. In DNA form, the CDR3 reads TGTGCCAGCAGTGGGGCGTCCCCTAACTCCCACGAGCAGTACTTC. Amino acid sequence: CASSGASPNSHEQYF. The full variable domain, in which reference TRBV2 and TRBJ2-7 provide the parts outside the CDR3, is EPEVTQTPSHQVTQMGQEVILRCVPISNHLYFYWYRQILGQKVEFLVSFYNNEISEKSEIFDDQFSVERPDGSNFTLKIRSTKLEDSAMYFCASSGASPNSHEQYFGPGTRLTVT.

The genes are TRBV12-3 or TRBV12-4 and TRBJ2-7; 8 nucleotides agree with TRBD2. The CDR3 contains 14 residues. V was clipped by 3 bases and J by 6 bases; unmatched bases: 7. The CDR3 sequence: CASSFEGGRPEQYF. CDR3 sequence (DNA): TGTGCCAGCAGTTTCGAGGGCGGGAGGCCCGAGCAGTACTTC.

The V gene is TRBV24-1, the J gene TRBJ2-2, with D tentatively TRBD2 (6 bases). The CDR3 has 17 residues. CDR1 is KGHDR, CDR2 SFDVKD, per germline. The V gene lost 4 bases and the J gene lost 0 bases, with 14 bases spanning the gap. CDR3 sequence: CATSDPAGGTNTGELFF. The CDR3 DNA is TGTGCCACCAGTGACCCCGCGGGCGGGACGAACACCGGGGAGCTGTTTTTT.

The CDR3 nucleotides read TGCGCCAGCAGTGAGTCGGGACAGGGTGACTACGAGCAGTACTTC. It encodes CASSESGQGDYEQYF. The V gene is TRBV10-2, the J gene TRBJ2-7; 9 nucleotides align to TRBD1. The length of the CDR3 is 15 residues. V lost 0 bases to trimming and J lost 3 bases; unmatched junction nucleotides: 3. Germline assignment: CDR1 WSHSY and CDR2 SAAADI.

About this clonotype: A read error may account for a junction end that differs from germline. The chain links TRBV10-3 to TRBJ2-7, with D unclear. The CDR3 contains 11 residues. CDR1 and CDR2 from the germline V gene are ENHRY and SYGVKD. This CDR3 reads CAISETHEQYF. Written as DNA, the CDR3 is TGTGCAATCAGTGAGACCCACGAGCAGTACTTC.

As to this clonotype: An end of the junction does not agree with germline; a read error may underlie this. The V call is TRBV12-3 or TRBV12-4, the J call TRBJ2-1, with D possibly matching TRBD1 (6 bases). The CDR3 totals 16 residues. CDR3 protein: CASSLAGGRGYNGQFF. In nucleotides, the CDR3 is TGTGCCAGCAGTTTAGCAGGGGGAAGAGGATACAATGGGCAGTTCTTC.

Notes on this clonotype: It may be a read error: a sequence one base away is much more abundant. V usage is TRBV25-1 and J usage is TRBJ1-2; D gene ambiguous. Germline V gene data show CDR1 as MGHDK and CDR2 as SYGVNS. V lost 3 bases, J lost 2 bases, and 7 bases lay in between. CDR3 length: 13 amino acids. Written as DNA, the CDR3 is TGTGCCAGCAGTGATAACGCGAACTATGGCTACACCTTC. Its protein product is CASSDNANYGYTF.

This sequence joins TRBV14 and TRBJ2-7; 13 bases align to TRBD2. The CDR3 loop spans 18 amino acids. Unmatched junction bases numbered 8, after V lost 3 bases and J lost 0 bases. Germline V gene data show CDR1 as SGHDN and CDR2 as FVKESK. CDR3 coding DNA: TGTGCCAGCAGCCATGACGGACTAGCGGGAGCCCTCTCCTACGAGCAGTACTTC. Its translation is CASSHDGLAGALSYEQYF.

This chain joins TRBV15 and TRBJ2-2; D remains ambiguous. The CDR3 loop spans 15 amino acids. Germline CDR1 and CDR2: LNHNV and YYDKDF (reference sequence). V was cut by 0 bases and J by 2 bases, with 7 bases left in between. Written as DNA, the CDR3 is TGTGCCACCAGCAGAGATTCCTTAAACACCGGGGAGCTGTTTTTT. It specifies CATSRDSLNTGELFF.

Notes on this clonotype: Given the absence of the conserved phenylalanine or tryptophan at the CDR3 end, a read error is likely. CDR3: CATSDRAGLAGEYQETQYS. CDR3 sequence (DNA): TGTGCCACCAGTGATCGGGCGGGACTAGCGGGAGAGTACCAAGAGACCCAGTACTCC. The chain links TRBV24-1 to TRBJ2-5; 14 nucleotides match TRBD2. J gave up 0 bases and V 3 bases, and 8 bases lay outside the gene matches. This CDR3 comprises 19 residues. Germline CDR1 reads KGHDR; CDR2 reads SFDVKD.

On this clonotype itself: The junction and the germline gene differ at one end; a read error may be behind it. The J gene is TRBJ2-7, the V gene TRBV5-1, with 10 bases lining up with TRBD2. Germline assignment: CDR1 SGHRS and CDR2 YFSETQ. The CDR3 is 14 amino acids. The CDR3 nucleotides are TGCACCAGCAGCCCCGGACTAGCGGAAAGGGAGCAGTACTTC. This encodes CTSSPGLAEREQYF. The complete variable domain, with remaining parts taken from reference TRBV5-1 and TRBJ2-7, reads KAGVTQTPRYLIKTRGQQVTLSCSPISGHRSVSWYQQTPGQGLQFLFEYFSETQRNKGNFPGRFSGRQFSNSRSEMNVSTLELGDSALYLCTSSPGLAEREQYFGPGTRLTVT.

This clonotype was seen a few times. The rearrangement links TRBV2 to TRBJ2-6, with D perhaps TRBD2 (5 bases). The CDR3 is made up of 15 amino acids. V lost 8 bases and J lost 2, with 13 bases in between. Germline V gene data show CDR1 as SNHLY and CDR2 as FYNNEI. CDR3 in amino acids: CASGTWGAGANVLTF. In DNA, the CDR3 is TGTGCCAGCGGCACGTGGGGAGCTGGGGCCAACGTCCTGACTTTC.

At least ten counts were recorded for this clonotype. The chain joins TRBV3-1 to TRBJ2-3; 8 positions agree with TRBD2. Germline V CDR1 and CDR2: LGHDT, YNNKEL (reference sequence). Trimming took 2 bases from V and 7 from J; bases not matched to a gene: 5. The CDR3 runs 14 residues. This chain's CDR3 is CASSQMLAGHTQYF. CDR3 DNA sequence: TGTGCCAGCAGCCAAATGCTAGCGGGTCATACGCAGTATTTT.

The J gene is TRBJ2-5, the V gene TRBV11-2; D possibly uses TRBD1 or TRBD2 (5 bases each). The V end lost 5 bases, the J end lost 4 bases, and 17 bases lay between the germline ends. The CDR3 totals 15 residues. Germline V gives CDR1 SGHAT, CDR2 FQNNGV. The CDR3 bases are TGTGCCAGCAGCCCGCTGGAGACCGGGACAGAGACCCAGTACTTC. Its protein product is CASSPLETGTETQYF.